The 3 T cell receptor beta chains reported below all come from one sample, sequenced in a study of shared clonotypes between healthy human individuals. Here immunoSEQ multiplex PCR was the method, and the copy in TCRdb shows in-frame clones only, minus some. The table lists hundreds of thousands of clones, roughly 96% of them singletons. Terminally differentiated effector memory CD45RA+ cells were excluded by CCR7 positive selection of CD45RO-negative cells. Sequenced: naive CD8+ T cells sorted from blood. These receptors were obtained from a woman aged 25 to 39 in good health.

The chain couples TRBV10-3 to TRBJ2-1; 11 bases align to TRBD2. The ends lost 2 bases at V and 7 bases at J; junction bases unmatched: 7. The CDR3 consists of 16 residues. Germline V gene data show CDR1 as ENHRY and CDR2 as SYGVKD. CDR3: CAISETTSGSSNEQFF. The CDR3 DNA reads TGTGCCATCAGTGAGACCACTAGCGGGAGTTCAAATGAGCAGTTCTTC.

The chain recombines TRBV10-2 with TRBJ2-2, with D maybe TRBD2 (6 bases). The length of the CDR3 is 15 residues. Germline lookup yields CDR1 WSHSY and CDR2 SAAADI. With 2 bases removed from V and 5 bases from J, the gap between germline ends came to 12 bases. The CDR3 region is CASSEAGLVTGELFF. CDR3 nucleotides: TGCGCCAGCAGTGAGGCGGGACTTGTTACCGGGGAGCTGTTTTTT.

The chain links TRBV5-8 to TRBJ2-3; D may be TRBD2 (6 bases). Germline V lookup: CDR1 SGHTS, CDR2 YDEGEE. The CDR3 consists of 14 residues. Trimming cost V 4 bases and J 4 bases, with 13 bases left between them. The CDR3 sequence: CASSPTSTPDTQYF. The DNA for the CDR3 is TGTGCCAGCAGCCCGACTAGTACCCCAGATACGCAGTATTTT.